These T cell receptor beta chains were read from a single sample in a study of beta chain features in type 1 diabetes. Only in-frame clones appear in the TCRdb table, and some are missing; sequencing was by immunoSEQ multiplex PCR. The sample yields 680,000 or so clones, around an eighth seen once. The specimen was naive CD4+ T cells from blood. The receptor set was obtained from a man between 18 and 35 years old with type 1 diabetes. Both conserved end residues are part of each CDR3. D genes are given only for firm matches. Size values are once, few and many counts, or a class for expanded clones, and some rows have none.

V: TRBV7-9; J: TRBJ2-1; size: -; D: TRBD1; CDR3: CASSPTGTGGYSEQFF; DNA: TGTGCCAGCAGCCCAACCGGGACAGGGGGCTATAGTGAGCAGTTCTTC
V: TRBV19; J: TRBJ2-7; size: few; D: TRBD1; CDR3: CASTGDRSYEQYF; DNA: TGTGCCAGTACCGGGGACAGGAGCTACGAGCAGTACTTC
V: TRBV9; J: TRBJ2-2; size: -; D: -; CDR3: CASSVGGGRGTGELFF; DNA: TGTGCCAGCAGCGTTGGCGGGGGCCGGGGCACCGGGGAGCTGTTTTTT
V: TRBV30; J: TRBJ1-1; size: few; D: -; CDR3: CAWIAGLRAAFF; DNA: TGTGCCTGGATCGCAGGGTTAAGGGCGGCTTTCTTT
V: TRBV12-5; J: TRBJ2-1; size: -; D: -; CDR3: CASGLVYWGAPPSGNEQFF; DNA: TGTGCTAGTGGTTTGGTATATTGGGGGGCACCACCCTCGGGGAATGAGCAGTTCTTC
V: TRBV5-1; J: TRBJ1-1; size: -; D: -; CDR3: CASSLAVDVNTEAFF; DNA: TGCGCCAGCAGCTTGGCCGTGGATGTGAACACTGAAGCTTTCTTT
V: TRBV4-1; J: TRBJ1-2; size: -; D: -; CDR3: CASSQDLGVHGYTF; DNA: TGCGCCAGCAGCCAAGATTTAGGAGTCCATGGCTACACCTTC
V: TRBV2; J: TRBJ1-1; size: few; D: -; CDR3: CASSVTKAFF; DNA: TGTGCCAGCAGTGTGACTAAAGCTTTCTTT
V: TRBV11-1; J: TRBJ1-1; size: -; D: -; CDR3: CASSPRRNTEAFF; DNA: TGTGCCAGCAGCCCAAGACGAAACACTGAAGCTTTCTTT
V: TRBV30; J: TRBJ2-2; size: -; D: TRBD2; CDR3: CAWNGASGVVTGELFF; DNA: TGTGCCTGGAACGGGGCTAGCGGGGTTGTCACCGGGGAGCTGTTTTTT
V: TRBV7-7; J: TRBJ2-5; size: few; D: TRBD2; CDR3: CASSPGLAGSETQYF; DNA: TGTGCTAGCAGCCCGGGACTAGCGGGGAGCGAGACCCAGTACTTC
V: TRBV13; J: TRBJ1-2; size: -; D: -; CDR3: CASSLGGVDYGYTF; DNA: TGTGCCAGCAGCTTAGGCGGGGTTGACTATGGCTACACCTTC
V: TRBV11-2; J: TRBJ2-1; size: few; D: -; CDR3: CASSLDRGEQFF; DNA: TGTGCCAGCAGCTTAGATCGCGGTGAGCAGTTCTTC
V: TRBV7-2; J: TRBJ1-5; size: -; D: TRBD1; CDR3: CASSRRDRGPGNQPQHF; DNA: TGTGCCAGCAGCCGTCGGGACAGGGGGCCCGGCAATCAGCCCCAGCATTTT
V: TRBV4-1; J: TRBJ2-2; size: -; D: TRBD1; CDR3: CASSPRTGRNTGELFF; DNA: TGCGCCAGCAGCCCAAGGACAGGGAGGAACACCGGGGAGCTGTTTTTT
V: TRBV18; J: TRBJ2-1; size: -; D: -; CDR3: CASSLAVRTGRNEQFF; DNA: TGTGCCAGCTCACTTGCCGTTCGGACCGGTAGGAATGAGCAGTTCTTC
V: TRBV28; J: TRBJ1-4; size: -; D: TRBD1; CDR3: CASSISGTANEKLFF; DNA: TGTGCCAGCAGTATATCCGGGACAGCAAATGAAAAACTGTTTTTT
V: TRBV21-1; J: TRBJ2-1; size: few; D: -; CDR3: CASSSLRYTLSSYNEQFF; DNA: TGTGCCAGCAGCTCCTTGAGATACACTTTAAGCTCCTACAATGAGCAGTTCTTC
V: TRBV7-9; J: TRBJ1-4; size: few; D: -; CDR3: CASSLDRPEKLFF; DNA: TGTGCCAGCAGCTTAGACAGGCCTGAAAAACTGTTTTTT